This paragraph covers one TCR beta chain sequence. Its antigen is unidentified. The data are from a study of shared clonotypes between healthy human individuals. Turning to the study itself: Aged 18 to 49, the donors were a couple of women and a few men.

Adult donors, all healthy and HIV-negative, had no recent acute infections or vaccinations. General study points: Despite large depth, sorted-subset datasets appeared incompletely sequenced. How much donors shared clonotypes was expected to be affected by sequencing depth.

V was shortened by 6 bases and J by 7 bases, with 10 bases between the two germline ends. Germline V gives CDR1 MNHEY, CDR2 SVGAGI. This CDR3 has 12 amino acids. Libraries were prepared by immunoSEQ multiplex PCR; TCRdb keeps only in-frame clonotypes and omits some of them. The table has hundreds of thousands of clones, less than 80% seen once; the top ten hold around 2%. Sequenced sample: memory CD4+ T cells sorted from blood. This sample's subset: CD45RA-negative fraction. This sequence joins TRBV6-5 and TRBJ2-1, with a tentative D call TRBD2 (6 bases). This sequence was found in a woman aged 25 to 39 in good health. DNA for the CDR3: TGTGCCAGCAGCTCACTAGCAAATGAGCAGTTCTTC. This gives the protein CASSSLANEQFF.